The 15 T cell receptor beta chains below were found in one sample sequenced in a study of CD8+CD57+ T cells in acquired aplastic anemia. TCR beta VDJ and CDR3 profiles were obtained from a genomic DNA template. TCRdb itself ran the reads through MiXCR, one entry per CDR3 protein. Here the sample spans about 150,000 distinct CDR3 sequences, about 54% being singletons. All sequencing subjects had displayed CD8+CD57+ cell expansion on flow cytometry. The specimen sequenced was sorted CD4+, CD8+, or CD8+CD57+ T cells (not recorded which) from PBMCs. The origin of the receptors is a human donor with aplastic anemia.

The CDR3 DNA is TGTGCCAGCAGGGTGGGACAGGGCCCCTATGGCTACACCTTC. Translation gives CASRVGQGPYGYTF. The rearrangement uses TRBV2 and TRBJ1-2, with TRBD1 matching over 9 bases. CDR3 length equals 14 residues. CDR1 SNHLY and CDR2 FYNNEI come from the germline V gene. J lost 4 bases, V lost 6 bases, and 6 bases had no gene match.

The chain has TRBV14 and TRBJ2-1, with 9 nucleotides matching TRBD1. CDR1 SGHDN and CDR2 FVKESK come from the germline V gene. The CDR3 contains 16 residues. V lost 3 bases to trimming and J lost 5 bases; unmatched junction nucleotides: 8. CDR3 sequence: CASSHPPGQGDNEQFF. Written as DNA, the CDR3 is TGTGCCAGCAGCCACCCGCCGGGACAGGGCGACAATGAGCAGTTCTTC.

For the CDR3, the DNA is TGCGCCAGCAGCCGGGGGGGACAGGGGCCTTCCTACGAGCAGTACTTC. It is translated as CASSRGGQGPSYEQYF. The chain is built from TRBV5-1 and TRBJ2-7, with TRBD1 identical over 10 bases. Trimming at V came to 4 bases and at J to 1 base, leaving 8 bases not matched to a gene. The CDR3 runs to 16 residues. The germline gives CDR1 SGHRS, CDR2 YFSETQ. Full variable domain (outside the CDR3, taken from reference TRBV5-1 and TRBJ2-7): KAGVTQTPRYLIKTRGQQVTLSCSPISGHRSVSWYQQTPGQGLQFLFEYFSETQRNKGNFPGRFSGRQFSNSRSEMNVSTLELGDSALYLCASSRGGQGPSYEQYFGPGTRLTVT.

For this clonotype: An end of the junction differs from the germline gene, which may be a read error. In DNA form, the CDR3 reads TGCGCCGGCAGCCAGAGCGGGGGGGCCGCAGATACGCAGTATTTT. Translated, it gives CAGSQSGGAADTQYF. This chain joins TRBV4-3 and TRBJ2-3; 10 bases are a match to TRBD2. Germline V gene lookup returns CDR1 LGHNA and CDR2 YSLEER. The CDR3 extends over 15 amino acids.

This clonotype was seen a few times. The genes are TRBV20-1 and TRBJ2-7; 10 bases are shared with TRBD2. J gave up 2 bases and V 3 bases, and 7 bases lay outside the gene matches. The CDR3 is 15 amino acids. The V gene's germline CDR1 is DFQATT and CDR2 SNEGSKA (reference sequence). The CDR3, as DNA: TGCAGTGCTAGGGGAGCGGGAGGGCTAACCTACGAGCAGTACTTC. It translates to CSARGAGGLTYEQYF.

This clonotype was observed at least ten times. The J gene is TRBJ1-5, the V gene TRBV7-9; 9 bases map to TRBD1. Trimming cost V 5 bases and J 6 bases; bases outside gene matches: 2. Germline-derived CDR1 and CDR2 are SEHNR and FQNEAQ (reference sequence). The CDR3 spans 13 residues. In DNA, the CDR3 is TGTGCCAGCAGCCTGGACAGGGGTCAGCCCCAGCATTTT. Protein product: CASSLDRGQPQHF.

The chain uses TRBV7-4 and TRBJ1-2; 7 positions agree with TRBD1. The germline CDR1 and CDR2 sequences are SGHVT and SQSDAQ. V shed 0 bases and J 7 bases; nucleotides not matched to a gene: 11. The CDR3 sequence is 16 residues long. CDR3 protein: CASSLAGRGRESGYTF. In nucleotides, the CDR3 is TGTGCCAGCAGCTTAGCGGGAAGGGGGCGAGAGTCTGGCTACACCTTC.

The V and J genes are TRBV9 and TRBJ1-4; D not resolved. The V and J ends lost 1 base and 6 bases respectively, with 4 bases between them. This CDR3 is 12 amino acids long. CDR1 is SGDLS, CDR2 YYNGEE, per germline. CDR3 protein: CASSVRDEKLFF. In DNA, the CDR3 is TGTGCCAGCAGCGTAAGGGATGAAAAACTGTTTTTT.

The CDR3 reads CARVQDRGRGGYTF. The CDR3 coding sequence is TGTGCCAGAGTCCAGGACAGGGGGCGCGGTGGCTACACCTTC. V and J are TRBV25-1 and TRBJ1-2, with 11 bases aligning to TRBD1. V lost 9 bases and J lost 7; bases outside the gene matches: 10. The CDR3 runs to 14 residues. Germline lookup yields CDR1 MGHDK and CDR2 SYGVNS.

In its sample, this clonotype was seen many times. V and J are TRBV6-1 and TRBJ2-3, with TRBD1 as a possible D gene (7 bases). Germline CDR1 is MNHNS and CDR2 is SASEGT. The germline V and J ends were trimmed by 8 bases and 4 bases, with 16 bases remaining between them. The CDR3 loop spans 14 amino acids. CDR3 protein: CASLFVRGADTQYF. The CDR3 nucleotides are TGTGCCAGCTTGTTTGTCAGGGGGGCAGATACGCAGTATTTT.

Notes on this clonotype: The junction does not match germline at one end; this may be a read error. The chain joins TRBV19 to TRBJ2-7; 8 nucleotides match TRBD1. CDR1 is LNHDA and CDR2 is SQIVND in the germline V gene (reference sequence). The CDR3 covers 13 residues. The CDR3 nucleotides are TGTGTCAGTATCTCAGGGGGCGAAGACGAGCAGTACTTC. It yields the protein CVSISGGEDEQYF.

This clonotype was seen at least ten times. This likely comes from a read error, as the CDR3 has no conserved phenylalanine or tryptophan at its end. No DNA is shown, since the ends of the CDR3 on it are uncertain; the CDR3 is the one TCRdb lists. The V call is TRBV6-1, the J call TRBJ1-2; no DNA check was done on the table's D call, TRBD1. The CDR3 totals 11 residues, both ends included. Looked up from germline, CDR1 is MNHNS and CDR2 is SASEGT. Here the CDR3 reads CASSEGAALGL.

Comment on this clonotype: A much larger clone lies a single base off, so this may be a read error. The J gene is TRBJ1-4, the V gene TRBV7-6, with TRBD1 identical over 7 bases. CDR1 and CDR2 from the germline V gene are SGHVS and FNYEAQ. CDR3 length equals 16 residues. CDR3 sequence reads: CASSPAAGQLNEKLLF. The CDR3 DNA reads as TGTGCCAGCAGCCCAGCGGCGGGACAGCTTAATGAAAAACTGCTTTTT.

The V and J genes are TRBV29-1 and TRBJ2-7, with TRBD1 matching over 9 bases. The CDR3 covers 13 residues. CDR1 and CDR2 (germline): SQVTM, ANQGSEA. Losses at the gene ends were 6 bases for V and 4 bases for J; bases not matched to a gene: 7. This CDR3 reads CSVAPGQGYEQYF. Written as DNA, the CDR3 is TGCAGCGTCGCACCGGGACAGGGTTACGAGCAGTACTTC.

The chain has TRBV6-1 and TRBJ1-3; no clear D gene. In germline, CDR1 is MNHNS, CDR2 SASEGT. Trimming pared 6 bases from V and 2 bases from J, leaving 11 bases between. The CDR3 sequence is 14 residues long. CDR3 sequence reads: CASSPQEAGNTIYF. CDR3 DNA sequence: TGTGCCAGCAGCCCGCAGGAGGCTGGAAACACCATATATTTT.